What follows are 8 T cell receptor beta chains derived from one specimen sequenced in a study of blood T cell repertoires in COVID-19 (dated by TCRdb to the early 2020s). Library preparation was by the immunoSEQ multiplex PCR assay. The immuneACCESS repertoire file appears here via TCRdb, limited to in-frame rearrangements. These files lack a portion of the clones; in checked studies, under half of the deficit traces to unresolved V genes, and the cause of the others is not known. Present in this sample are about 270,000 clones, about nine tenths of which were seen just once. The ten largest clones add up to roughly 8% of the sample. The source material was peripheral blood. The receptor set was obtained from a man aged 40-49 years with active or convalescent COVID-19.

The chain is built from TRBV3-1 (or the pseudogene TRBV3-2) and TRBJ2-7; D remains ambiguous. The V gene's germline CDR1 is LGHDT and CDR2 YNNKEL (reference sequence). V was clipped by 1 base and J by 0 bases, with 7 bases between them. CDR3 length equals 14 residues. In nucleotides, the CDR3 is TGTGCCAGCAGCCAAGGACTGAACTCCTACGAGCAGTACTTC. Translating it yields CASSQGLNSYEQYF.

The V gene is TRBV6-1, the J gene TRBJ1-1, with 7 bases that match TRBD1. Losses at the gene ends were 0 bases for V and 7 bases for J; bases not matched to a gene: 8. Germline V gives CDR1 MNHNS, CDR2 SASEGT. The CDR3 contains 15 residues. The CDR3 loop reads CASSEAGDRVVEAFF. The CDR3 nucleotides read TGTGCCAGCAGTGAAGCCGGAGACAGGGTTGTTGAAGCTTTCTTT.

This clone was counted a few times. The V call is TRBV6-6, the J call TRBJ1-4; D not certain. The CDR3 is 16 residues long. CDR1 MNHNY and CDR2 SVGAGI come from the germline V gene (reference sequence). V was shortened by 5 bases and J by 8 bases, with 21 bases between the two germline ends. CDR3 bases: TGTGCCAGCAGTCCTGTGGGCCTAGCGGGTTTGGAAAAACTGTTTTTT. Translated: CASSPVGLAGLEKLFF.

V gene TRBV27 combines with J gene TRBJ2-2; 10 nucleotides align to TRBD2. The germline V gene encodes CDR1 MNHEY and CDR2 SMNVEV (reference sequence). This CDR3 comprises 14 residues. V lost 5 bases, J lost 7 bases, and 4 bases stayed unmatched. CDR3 amino acids: CASSVPSGGGELFF. CDR3 sequence (DNA): TGTGCCAGCAGTGTACCTAGCGGGGGCGGGGAGCTGTTTTTT.

The chain uses TRBV4-1 and TRBJ2-7; D is perhaps TRBD1 (5 bases). Per germline, CDR1 MGHRA and CDR2 YSYEKL. Trimming stripped 1 base from V and 6 bases from J, with 16 bases between. This CDR3 spans 15 amino acids. CDR3 sequence reads: CASSQVDRQSGEQYF. The CDR3 nucleotides are TGCGCCAGCAGCCAAGTAGATAGACAGTCGGGCGAGCAGTACTTC.

The chain combines TRBV27 with TRBJ2-6; TRBD1 matches 7 bases. CDR1 MNHEY and CDR2 SMNVEV come from the germline V gene (reference sequence). V dropped 5 bases and J dropped 2; count of bases not matched to a gene: 12. The CDR3 covers 18 residues. This CDR3 is CASSPAWTGLAGANVLTF. In DNA form, the CDR3 reads TGTGCCAGCAGTCCAGCCTGGACAGGTTTGGCTGGGGCCAACGTCCTGACTTTC.

V and J are TRBV9 and TRBJ2-1; 12 nucleotides line up with TRBD2. Germline V gene lookup returns CDR1 SGDLS and CDR2 YYNGEE. Trimming removed 0 bases from V and 6 bases from J; junction bases left unmatched: 7. The CDR3 is made up of 17 amino acids. For the CDR3, the DNA is TGTGCCAGCAGCGTAGACGCCCTAGCGGGGGGGTCCAATGAGCAGTTCTTC. The encoded protein is CASSVDALAGGSNEQFF.

The chain has TRBV2 and TRBJ2-7; 9 bases map to TRBD2. Unmatched junction bases numbered 15, after V lost 9 bases and J lost 0 bases. The CDR3 loop spans 17 amino acids. CDR1 is SNHLY and CDR2 is FYNNEI in the germline V gene. CDR3 bases: TGTGCCAGTAGGGGACAAAAGACTAGCGGCTACTCCTACGAGCAGTACTTC. Translation: CASRGQKTSGYSYEQYF.